This T cell receptor (beta chain) was profiled in a study of T cells in Graves' hyperthyroidism and ophthalmopathy. The TCR beta CDR3 regions underwent amplification using RNA transcripts as the source. The primer set for the first-round RT-PCR of the TCR CDR3 was HTBI. MiXCR was run by TCRdb on the multiplex PCR reads, yielding one entry per CDR3 protein. The sample has roughly 360,000 distinct CDR3 sequences, approximately 15% seen once; the top ten hold roughly 20%. This clonotype was observed many times. Trimming stripped 6 bases from V and 4 bases from J, with 9 bases between. This CDR3 comprises 12 residues.

The source is a man younger than 45 with Graves' hyperthyroidism that later progressed to Graves' ophthalmopathy. Sample: blood. The V and J genes are TRBV12-3 or TRBV12-4 and TRBJ2-5; no clear D. The CDR3 sequence: CASRPDGETQYF. The CDR3 region has the DNA TGTGCCAGCAGGCCGGACGGAGAGACCCAGTACTTC.